The entry below gives a single T cell receptor (beta chain) sequence along with its context. No cognate antigen has been identified for it. No base qualities exist here, and no much larger clone lies one base off it. Library preparation used the immunoSEQ multiplex PCR assay. Drawn from immuneACCESS, this table holds only the in-frame rearrangements with V and J called that TCRdb kept. Clones are partly lost; checked studies trace under half to an unresolved V gene and leave the rest unexplained. The sample records about 120,000 clones, over 75% of which are singletons. Jointly, the top ten make up approximately 1.1% of the sample. From the cysteine up to the phenylalanine, the CDR3 has a length of 16 residues. CDR3 DNA only is kept here, 48 bases in frame from base 1. CDR1 and CDR2 are read off the germline V gene (reference sequence) as SEHNR and FQNEAQ. V trim: 2 bases; J trim: 1 base; unmatched bases: 3.

The source of the sample is a study of control samples from healthy donors and cancer patients (dated by TCRdb to 2020 to 2021). The receptor's source is a woman between 45 and 60 years old with colorectal cancer. Here the chain combines TRBV7-9 and TRBJ1-1; 11 central bases correspond to TRBD1. The sequenced sample consisted of PBMCs. The CDR3 sequence is CASSLRTGGPNTEAFF. The bases are TGTGCCAGCAGCTTAAGGACAGGGGGCCCGAACACTGAAGCTTTCTTT.